The source of this TCR beta chain is a study of brain T cells in children with intractable seizures. Whole-study results and caveats: Patients' HCMV serostatus was unknown; virus specificity rests on CDR3 similarity alone. Absence of clones before surgery may stem from lower sequencing depth.

The data were produced by immunoSEQ multiplex PCR, yet TCRdb's version contains in-frame clones alone and is incomplete. The sample records 340,000 or so clones, nearly 95% being singletons. The time point here: blood from clinic visit 5 months post-surgery; TSC patient then seizure free. Pre-surgery treatment included at least one anti-epileptic drug. CDR3 length: 13 amino acids. Germline-derived CDR1 and CDR2 are SEHNR and FQNEAQ (reference sequence). V was cut by 4 bases and J by 7 bases, with 10 bases left in between. A remark on this clone: The antigen is unknown.

The material was peripheral blood, obtained 4 to 5 months after surgery. This clonotype was obtained from a boy under two years old with tuberous sclerosis and intractable seizures. The chain carries TRBV7-9 and TRBJ1-4; D gene uncertain. The CDR3, as DNA: TGTGCCAGCAGCTGGCCTAGAGGTGAAAAACTGTTTTTT. Protein sequence: CASSWPRGEKLFF.